The rows below give T cell receptor beta chains drawn from one sample of a study of CD8 T cells in ankylosing spondylitis. TCRdb re-derived calls from the 5' RACE reads in MiXCR, one entry per CDR3 protein. The sample holds some 800,000 distinct CDR3 sequences, roughly 10% seen once. The specimen was blood, either unsorted or a sorted T cell fraction (not recorded which). All receptors derive from a male donor with ankylosing spondylitis. Each CDR3 is given with its conserved first and last residue. The D gene is left open where the match is weak. Size values are once, few and many counts, or a class for expanded clones, and some rows have none.

V	D	J	size	CDR3	DNA
TRBV7-9	-	TRBJ2-5	-	CASSVGGAGGETQYF	TGTGCCAGCAGCGTCGGAGGGGCTGGTGGGGAGACCCAGTACTTC
TRBV28	TRBD1	TRBJ2-5	few	CASTDRVPETQYF	TGTGCCAGCACCGACAGGGTCCCAGAGACCCAGTACTTC
TRBV7-2	TRBD1	TRBJ2-3	few	CASRIGTGSTDTQYF	TGTGCCAGCAGAATCGGGACAGGGAGCACAGATACGCAGTATTTT
TRBV27	-	TRBJ2-5	few	CASSLTWSAVAQYF	TGTGCCAGCAGTTTAACGTGGTCCGCCGTGGCCCAGTACTTC
TRBV29-1	-	TRBJ1-1	-	CSVVGEKWNTEAFF	TGCAGCGTTGTTGGCGAGAAGTGGAACACTGAAGCTTTCTTT
TRBV20-1	-	TRBJ1-1	few	CSARDLGAGGAGNTEAFF	TGCAGTGCTAGAGATCTTGGTGCGGGGGGCGCGGGGAACACTGAAGCTTTCTTT
TRBV5-1	TRBD1	TRBJ1-1	many	CASGRLTGATEAFF	TGCGCCAGCGGACGCCTCACAGGGGCCACTGAAGCTTTCTTT
TRBV7-2	TRBD2	TRBJ2-3	-	CASSLWASGAGTQYF	TGTGCCAGCAGCTTGTGGGCTAGCGGTGCTGGTACGCAGTATTTT
TRBV20-1	-	TRBJ1-1	many	CSAWDFAKNTEAFF	TGCAGTGCTTGGGACTTTGCTAAGAACACTGAAGCTTTCTTT
TRBV30	-	TRBJ2-3	-	CAWSAPRTAPTDTQYF	TGTGCCTGGAGTGCCCCCAGGACAGCTCCAACAGATACGCAGTATTTT
TRBV7-2	-	TRBJ2-7	many	CASSLGSGRTYEQYF	TGTGCCAGCAGCTTAGGTTCGGGCAGGACCTACGAGCAGTACTTC
TRBV5-1	-	TRBJ2-3	few	CASSPPVDSSTDTQYF	TGCGCCAGCAGCCCCCCGGTGGACAGTTCGACAGATACGCAGTATTTT
TRBV20-1	TRBD1	TRBJ1-2	few	CSPGQVYYGYTF	TGCAGTCCCGGACAGGTTTACTATGGCTACACCTTC
TRBV20-1	-	TRBJ1-2	-	CSAAVTDYGYTF	TGCAGTGCCGCGGTTACGGACTATGGCTACACCTTC
TRBV12-3/TRBV12-4	-	TRBJ2-2	many	CASSLAGVGELFF	TGTGCCAGCAGTTTAGCCGGGGTCGGGGAGCTGTTTTTT
TRBV20-1	-	TRBJ2-7	-	CSAPTIGDEQYF	TGCAGTGCTCCTACTATAGGGGACGAGCAGTACTTC
TRBV5-1	TRBD1	TRBJ2-5	many	CASSEGQTETQYF	TGCGCCAGCAGCGAGGGACAGACAGAGACCCAGTACTTC
TRBV29-1	-	TRBJ2-1	many	CSVTRDGREFF	TGCAGCGTTACACGGGACGGGCGAGAGTTCTTC
TRBV20-1	-	TRBJ2-1	-	CSLVVAGPSSYNEQFF	TGCAGCCTTGTGGTCGCCGGCCCTAGCTCCTACAATGAGCAGTTCTTC
TRBV10-3	-	TRBJ2-3	-	CATTGREARTDTQYF	TGTGCCACCACCGGCAGGGAGGCTCGCACAGATACGCAGTATTTT
TRBV10-1	-	TRBJ1-1	-	CASSESGRARGAFF	TGCGCCAGCAGTGAGTCGGGCAGAGCGAGGGGAGCTTTCTTT
TRBV4-3	TRBD1	TRBJ2-5	-	CASSQGGLTGEETQYF	TGCGCCAGCAGCCAAGGGGGATTGACAGGGGAAGAGACCCAGTACTTC
TRBV29-1	-	TRBJ2-5	few	CSVVGKKETQYF	TGCAGCGTTGTCGGCAAAAAAGAGACCCAGTACTTC
TRBV20-1	-	TRBJ1-1	few	CSARPPGPGLNTEAFF	TGCAGTGCTAGGCCCCCCGGGCCCGGGCTGAACACTGAAGCTTTCTTT
TRBV6-6	-	TRBJ2-2	many	CASTPGSTGELFF	TGTGCCAGCACCCCGGGCAGCACCGGGGAGCTGTTTTTT
TRBV18	TRBD1	TRBJ1-6	-	CASSPDTGGYSPLHF	TGTGCCAGCTCACCCGATACAGGGGGTTATTCACCCCTCCACTTT
TRBV28	-	TRBJ2-1	-	CASSGPRDNYNEQFF	TGTGCCAGCAGTGGGCCACGGGACAACTACAATGAGCAGTTCTTC
TRBV7-2	-	TRBJ2-3	-	CASSATDSPDTQYF	TGTGCCAGCAGCGCGACGGACTCACCAGATACGCAGTATTTT
TRBV12-3/TRBV12-4	TRBD2	TRBJ2-3	-	CASSFTSGGDLGTDTQYF	TGTGCCAGCAGTTTTACTAGCGGGGGGGACCTGGGCACAGATACGCAGTATTTT
TRBV7-9	TRBD2	TRBJ2-5	few	CASSLASGIPYQETQYF	TGTGCCAGCAGCTTAGCTAGCGGGATACCGTACCAAGAGACCCAGTACTTC
TRBV5-6	-	TRBJ1-2	-	CASSRMRGQNYGYTF	TGTGCCTCGAGCCGGATGCGGGGCCAGAACTATGGCTACACCTTC
TRBV7-2	TRBD1	TRBJ1-2	few	CASRQGAGGYTF	TGTGCCAGCAGGCAGGGGGCGGGTGGCTACACCTTC
TRBV7-8	-	TRBJ2-2	-	CASSAHRETGELFF	TGTGCCAGCAGCGCCCACAGGGAAACCGGGGAGCTGTTTTTT
TRBV2	-	TRBJ2-1	-	CASSEQGYNEQFF	TGTGCCAGCAGTGAGCAGGGGTACAATGAGCAGTTCTTC
TRBV7-2	-	TRBJ2-7	few	CASSSDGASEQYF	TGTGCCAGCAGCTCGGACGGAGCAAGCGAGCAGTACTTC
TRBV28	-	TRBJ1-4	many	CASSPVVEKLFF	TGTGCCAGCAGTCCCGTAGTCGAAAAACTGTTTTTT
TRBV7-3	-	TRBJ2-2	few	CASSSRVGGELFF	TGTGCCAGCAGCTCCAGGGTCGGCGGGGAGCTGTTTTTT
TRBV20-1	-	TRBJ2-5	-	CSAPGQSEETQYF	TGCAGTGCTCCAGGACAGTCAGAGGAGACCCAGTACTTC
TRBV6-2/TRBV6-3	-	TRBJ1-2	-	CASSRGSGYGYTF	TGTGCCAGCAGCCGCGGGAGTGGCTATGGCTACACCTTC
TRBV11-2	TRBD1	TRBJ2-2	-	CASSPIRGQNTGELFF	TGTGCCAGCAGCCCAATCAGGGGGCAGAACACCGGGGAGCTGTTTTTT